This T cell receptor (beta chain) was captured in a study of beta chain features in type 1 diabetes. Study-wide context: Age, gender and cell yields were similar between patients and healthy donors. Overall study findings and caveats: Moderate but significant shortening of TCRB CDR3s was recorded in all four CD4+ subsets from Type 1 diabetes patients. Using cDNA template may skew counts toward highly expressing activated cells.

Worth noting for this clone: What it binds is not known.

Trimming removed 1 base at V and 6 bases at J, with 15 bases between. The V gene's germline CDR1 is SGHTA and CDR2 FQGNSA. The CDR3 is made up of 15 amino acids. The study reverse transcribed the entire isolated RNA, so it sequenced expressed TCRB transcripts. The data were produced by immunoSEQ multiplex PCR, yet TCRdb's version contains in-frame clones alone and is incomplete. The sample yields about 620,000 clones, roughly 16% seen once. Sequencing used naive CD4+ T cells from blood. The gene calls are TRBV7-2 and TRBJ1-2; D gene ambiguous. The clonotype comes from a young man in good health. The CDR3 region is CASSLVKGSIHGYTF. The CDR3 bases are TGTGCCAGCAGCTTAGTGAAAGGCAGCATACATGGCTACACCTTC.